Listed below are T cell receptor beta chains from one sample, sequenced in a study of early T cells in non-severe SARS-CoV-2 infection. Each CDR3 protein gets one entry after TCRdb re-called the 5' RACE reads with MiXCR. This table holds tens of thousands of distinct CDR3 sequences, roughly 5.9% found once. Sequenced sample: whole blood. These receptors came from an adult who was a healthcare worker with PCR-confirmed SARS-CoV-2 infection or an uninfected control (not recorded which). Both conserved end residues are part of each CDR3. Each record gives: D gene, V gene, J gene, clone size, CDR3 DNA, CDR3 protein. A D gene is named only where the DNA matches it firmly. Expanded clones are given a class, and other clones once, few, many or no size at all.

.	TRBV6-5	TRBJ2-7	.	TGTGCCAGCACTACCGACGAGGGCCCCTACGAGCAGTACTTC	CASTTDEGPYEQYF
TRBD1	TRBV10-3	TRBJ2-5	few	TGTGCCATCAGTGGGGACAGGGAGACCCAGTACTTC	CAISGDRETQYF
.	TRBV30	TRBJ1-3	few	TGTGCCTGGGCCCGAGACATTTTCTCTGGAAACACCATATATTTT	CAWARDIFSGNTIYF
.	TRBV24-1	TRBJ1-2	many	TGTGCCACCAGTGATTTGCAGGGCAGGGACTTCGTGGATGGCTACACCTTC	CATSDLQGRDFVDGYTF
.	TRBV11-2	TRBJ2-7	many	TGTGCCAGCAGTTCAAGAGACTACGAGCAGTACTTC	CASSSRDYEQYF
TRBD1	TRBV11-2	TRBJ2-7	many	TGTGCCAGCAGCGGGTCACAGGGGGTGGGCGAGCAGTACTTC	CASSGSQGVGEQYF
.	TRBV4-2	TRBJ1-1	many	TGTGCCAGCAGCCACAGGATGGGGGGAGGTTTGAACACTGAAGCTTTCTTT	CASSHRMGGGLNTEAFF
.	TRBV7-8	TRBJ2-3	few	TGTGCCAGCAGCTTAGAGGGGGGGATCGCAGATACGCAGTATTTT	CASSLEGGIADTQYF
.	TRBV20-1	TRBJ2-5	many	TGCAGTGCAGAGCAGGGTCGGGCACGAGGAACCCAGTACTTC	CSAEQGRARGTQYF
TRBD1	TRBV5-4	TRBJ2-7	many	TGTGCCAGCAGCGAGGGACAGGGGAGCTACGAGCAGTACTTC	CASSEGQGSYEQYF
TRBD2	TRBV12-3/TRBV12-4	TRBJ2-3	.	TGTGCCAGCAGTACCCGGGGTAGCGGGAGAGGTGCAGATACGCAGTATTTT	CASSTRGSGRGADTQYF
.	TRBV20-1	TRBJ2-5	many	TGCAGTGCTAGAGATGTCTTGGGCAAAGAAGAGACCCAGTACTTC	CSARDVLGKEETQYF
.	TRBV20-1	TRBJ2-7	.	TGCAGTGCGATAATAGGGCCCCCTTACGAGCAGTACTTC	CSAIIGPPYEQYF
TRBD2	TRBV12-3/TRBV12-4	TRBJ2-3	few	TGTGCCAGCAGTAAGCTAGCGGGAGAGGTAGATACGCAGTATTTT	CASSKLAGEVDTQYF
TRBD1	TRBV2	TRBJ1-1	many	TGTGCCAGCCGCAGGGGGGGCACTGAAGCTTTCTTT	CASRRGGTEAFF
TRBD1	TRBV11-3	TRBJ2-3	few	TGTGCCAGCAGCTTATCCCCGGGCCAGGGGGCAGATACGCAGTATTTT	CASSLSPGQGADTQYF
.	TRBV30	TRBJ1-1	many	TGTGCCTGGAGTCCCCTTGGGGGGGGCCAGAGGTCTATTAAAGCTTTCTTT	CAWSPLGGGQRSIKAFF
.	TRBV12-3/TRBV12-4	TRBJ2-2	.	TGTGCCAGCAGTCCTGGGAGAGCCAACACCGGGGAGCTGTTTTTT	CASSPGRANTGELFF
.	TRBV4-1	TRBJ2-3	few	TGCGCCAGCAGCCAGGGGGACCCGGGGTACGCAGATACGCAGTATTTT	CASSQGDPGYADTQYF
TRBD2	TRBV28	TRBJ2-7	many	TGTGCCAGCAGTTTTTCAGCGGGGGGTCTCTACGAGCAGTACTTC	CASSFSAGGLYEQYF
.	TRBV12-3/TRBV12-4	TRBJ2-5	.	TGTGCCAGCAGTTTTGACCGACCCAACACCGAGACCCAGTACTTC	CASSFDRPNTETQYF
TRBD2	TRBV2	TRBJ2-3	.	TGTGCCAGCAGTGCCTCTAGCGGGAGGGTATTGGATACGCAGTATTTT	CASSASSGRVLDTQYF
.	TRBV10-3	TRBJ2-6	many	TGTGCCATCAGTGAGTGGGAGACCCGCTCTGGGGCCAACGTCCTGACTTTC	CAISEWETRSGANVLTF
.	TRBV2	TRBJ2-5	few	TGTGCCAGCAGACAAACGGTACAAGAGACCCAGTACTTC	CASRQTVQETQYF
.	TRBV30	TRBJ2-3	many	TGTGCCTGGGGGCTCGAGGGTACGCAGTATTTT	CAWGLEGTQYF
.	TRBV20-1	TRBJ1-5	few	TGCAGTGCTAGAGGAGGAGGGGGTAGCAATCAGCCCCAGCATTTT	CSARGGGGSNQPQHF
TRBD1	TRBV20-1	TRBJ2-5	many	TGCAGTGCTAGATCTCTGACAGGGAAGGGAGAGACCCAGTACTTC	CSARSLTGKGETQYF
.	TRBV15	TRBJ2-3	many	TGTGCCACCAGCAAACCGACAAACCCTAGCACAGATACGCAGTATTTT	CATSKPTNPSTDTQYF
.	TRBV12-3/TRBV12-4	TRBJ2-7	.	TGTGCCAGCAGTTTATCGGGACAGCAGTACTTC	CASSLSGQQYF
.	TRBV10-3	TRBJ1-6	many	TGTGCCATCAGTGCTCGGGACCGGAATTCACCCCTCCACTTT	CAISARDRNSPLHF
TRBD1	TRBV13	TRBJ1-2	many	TGTGCCAGCAGCCTGCGGACAGGGGGCGAAGGCTACACCTTC	CASSLRTGGEGYTF
TRBD1	TRBV12-3/TRBV12-4	TRBJ2-3	many	TGTGCCAGCACAAGACAGGGAAAAGATACGCAGTATTTT	CASTRQGKDTQYF
TRBD1	TRBV10-3	TRBJ2-5	.	TGTGCCATCAGTGAGTCGACAGGACAGGTCCAAGAGACCCAGTACTTC	CAISESTGQVQETQYF
TRBD1	TRBV9	TRBJ1-1	many	TGTGCCAGCAGCTCCCAGGGGGCGGGCACTGAAGCTTTCTTT	CASSSQGAGTEAFF
.	TRBV15	TRBJ2-7	.	TGTGCCACCAGCAGAGATTACCTCAATCGACGCGAGCAGTACTTC	CATSRDYLNRREQYF
.	TRBV4-3	TRBJ1-2	many	TGCGCCAGCAGCCAAGATAAAGGGGCTATCTATGGCTACACCTTC	CASSQDKGAIYGYTF
TRBD2	TRBV6-6	TRBJ2-7	few	TGTGCCAGCAGACGTTCGCGGGAGGGAGAGGAGCAGTACTTC	CASRRSREGEEQYF
TRBD1	TRBV5-4	TRBJ2-7	many	TGTGCCAGCAGAGGACAGGGGCTAACCTACGAGCAGTACTTC	CASRGQGLTYEQYF
.	TRBV3-1	TRBJ2-7	few	TGTGCCAGCAGCCGTTCGACTGCGGGGTCCGAGCAGTACTTC	CASSRSTAGSEQYF
TRBD2	TRBV15	TRBJ2-1	few	TGTGCCCCGAGGACTAGCGGGAGAGTCGATGAGCAGTTCTTC	CAPRTSGRVDEQFF
.	TRBV18	TRBJ1-6	many	TGTGCCAGCTCACCTACCGGGGGAAGTAATTCACCCCTCCACTTT	CASSPTGGSNSPLHF
.	TRBV7-2	TRBJ2-3	few	TGTGCCAGCAGCTTAGGGGTAGCAGGGACAGATACGCAGTATTTT	CASSLGVAGTDTQYF
.	TRBV20-1	TRBJ1-2	many	TGCAGCCTCGCGGTCAGGAACTATGGCTACACCTTC	CSLAVRNYGYTF
.	TRBV7-3	TRBJ1-1	many	TGTGCCAGCAGAGCAGGGCCAAACACTGAAGCTTTCTTT	CASRAGPNTEAFF
.	TRBV27	TRBJ2-7	.	TGTGCCAGCAGTTTATCCCCGCCCCCCTACGAGCAGTACTTC	CASSLSPPPYEQYF
.	TRBV12-3/TRBV12-4	TRBJ2-3	few	TGTGCCAGCAGTTTAGCTGGAGGCAACACAGATACGCAGTATTTT	CASSLAGGNTDTQYF
TRBD1	TRBV5-1	TRBJ1-1	.	TGCGCCAGCAGCCGGGGACAGGGGCTCACTGAAGCTTTCTTT	CASSRGQGLTEAFF
.	TRBV18	TRBJ1-1	many	TGTGCCAGCTCAGCGACACTCCAGGGTACTGAAGCTTTCTTT	CASSATLQGTEAFF